This passage covers 13 T cell receptor beta chains from one sample sequenced in a study of response to subunit inactivated influenza vaccine. Via MiXCR, TCRdb re-called the RT-PCR reads, giving one row per CDR3 protein. Of approximately 530,000 distinct CDR3 sequences listed, roughly 13% are singletons. Specimen: PBMCs from blood, collected roughly 48 days after vaccination. These receptors all stem from a middle-aged man who received an inactivated influenza vaccine.

The genes are TRBV6-5 and TRBJ1-4; no firm D call. CDR1 MNHEY and CDR2 SVGAGI come from the germline V gene. This CDR3 contains 15 residues. With 0 bases removed from V and 8 bases from J, the gap between germline ends came to 13 bases. This CDR3 is CASSYSFRAQEKLFF. The CDR3 DNA is TGTGCCAGCAGTTACTCGTTTAGGGCCCAAGAAAAACTGTTTTTT.

This clonotype was recorded many times. Here the CDR3 DNA reads TGTGCCAGCATATTAACTGGGGGATCGTCACCCCTCCACTTT. It specifies CASILTGGSSPLHF. The rearrangement links TRBV12-3 or TRBV12-4 to TRBJ1-6; possibly TRBD1 for D (5 bases). The CDR3 runs to 14 residues. The ends were cut back, 7 bases at V and 10 bases at J, with 17 bases in the middle.

V gene TRBV28 combines with J gene TRBJ2-7; 9 positions agree with TRBD2. The CDR3 length is 13 residues. Germline V CDR1 and CDR2: MDHEN, SYDVKM. J was trimmed by 6 bases and V by 2 bases; bases with no gene match: 2. The CDR3 here is CASSLGTSSEQYF. As DNA, the CDR3 is TGTGCCAGCAGTTTAGGGACTAGCTCCGAGCAGTACTTC.

The gene calls are TRBV7-9 and TRBJ2-7, with D possibly being TRBD1 (5 bases). Trimming left V 5 bases short and J 6 bases short, with 14 bases between. The germline V gene has CDR1 SEHNR and CDR2 FQNEAQ (reference sequence). The CDR3 covers 13 residues. CDR3: CASSTGAVSEQYF. The CDR3 DNA reads as TGTGCCAGCAGCACAGGAGCTGTTAGCGAGCAGTACTTC.

This clonotype appeared many times. This sequence joins TRBV12-3 or TRBV12-4 and TRBJ2-2, with D unclear. This CDR3 has 12 amino acids. V lost 6 bases to trimming and J lost 3 bases, with 5 bases between them. The DNA of the CDR3 is TGTGCCAGCAGATGGGACACCGGGGAGCTGTTTTTT. Its translation: CASRWDTGELFF.

This clonotype was seen a handful of times. This rearrangement joins TRBV5-1 to TRBJ2-1; 14 positions agree with TRBD2. The CDR3 loop spans 16 amino acids. The germline CDR1 and CDR2 sequences are SGHRS and YFSETQ. The V gene end was trimmed by 2 bases and the J gene end by 8 bases; junction bases not matched to a gene: 6. The CDR3 is CASSFRTSGGLDEQFF. Here the CDR3 DNA reads TGCGCCAGCAGCTTCCGGACTAGCGGGGGGCTGGATGAGCAGTTCTTC. The whole variable domain, filled in from reference TRBV5-1 and TRBJ2-1, reads KAGVTQTPRYLIKTRGQQVTLSCSPISGHRSVSWYQQTPGQGLQFLFEYFSETQRNKGNFPGRFSGRQFSNSRSEMNVSTLELGDSALYLCASSFRTSGGLDEQFFGPGTRLTVL.

This clonotype was counted a few times. The chain joins TRBV28 to TRBJ2-7; D is possibly TRBD1 or TRBD2 (7 bases each). With 4 bases removed from V and 6 bases from J, the gap between germline ends came to 13 bases. The germline gives CDR1 MDHEN, CDR2 SYDVKM. This CDR3 spans 13 amino acids. The CDR3 protein is CASSWEGAGEQYF. The CDR3 bases are TGTGCCAGCAGTTGGGAGGGGGCCGGCGAGCAGTACTTC.

This clonotype turned up a few times. The V call is TRBV6-2 or TRBV6-3, the J call TRBJ1-6, with D tentatively TRBD1 (5 bases). V was cut by 11 bases and J by 5 bases, with 13 bases left in between. This CDR3 is 13 amino acids long. CDR1 and CDR2 from the germline V gene are MNHEY and SVGEGT. Here the CDR3 DNA reads TGTGCCGCGACAGAGCGAAATAATTCACCCCTCCACTTT. This translates into CAATERNNSPLHF.

This clonotype was detected many times. The chain recombines TRBV12-3 or TRBV12-4 with TRBJ2-3; D is ambiguous. The CDR3 has 12 amino acids. V gave up 7 bases and J gave up 9 bases, with 14 bases separating them. CDR3 DNA: TGTGCCAGCACCCTAGGAACAAGCACGCAGTATTTT. This gives the protein CASTLGTSTQYF.

The CDR3 DNA follows: TGTGCCACCAGCGGGGGACTGTCGTCTGAGCAGTACTTC. Translated, it gives CATSGGLSSEQYF. V and J are TRBV15 and TRBJ2-7; D may be TRBD2 (6 bases). Per germline, CDR1 LNHNV and CDR2 YYDKDF (reference sequence). CDR3 length: 13 amino acids. With 5 bases removed from V and 7 bases from J, the gap between germline ends came to 15 bases.

This clonotype was observed a few times. The CDR3 sequence: CASAPQSGNYNEQFF. In DNA, the CDR3 is TGCGCCAGCGCCCCCCAAAGCGGGAACTACAATGAGCAGTTCTTC. V is TRBV5-1 and J is TRBJ2-1; 7 positions agree with TRBD2. The CDR3 sequence is 15 residues long. With 7 bases clipped from V and 3 bases from J, the junction kept 10 bases outside the gene matches. Germline CDR1 SGHRS, CDR2 YFSETQ.

This clonotype turned up a few times. The rearrangement links TRBV28 to TRBJ2-7, with 9 bases fitting TRBD1. This CDR3 contains 14 residues. Germline V gene sequence: CDR1 MDHEN, CDR2 SYDVKM. After removal of 8 bases from V and 4 bases from J, the junction contained 9 bases not matched to a gene. The CDR3 spells CASDPGTGSYEQYF. The CDR3 DNA sequence: TGTGCCAGCGACCCCGGGACAGGGAGTTACGAGCAGTACTTC.

The chain is built from TRBV2 and TRBJ2-7; TRBD1 matches 10 bases. The germline V gene encodes CDR1 SNHLY and CDR2 FYNNEI. The CDR3 has 13 amino acids. With V trimmed by 7 bases and J by 5 bases, 5 bases remained unmatched. In DNA, the CDR3 is TGTGCCAGCAAGCGGGACAGGGGTCACGAGCAGTACTTC. This translates into CASKRDRGHEQYF.